This T cell receptor (beta chain) was found in a study of CD8 T cells in ankylosing spondylitis. The V gene end was trimmed by 4 bases and the J gene end by 4 bases; junction bases not matched to a gene: 7. The CDR3 consists of 15 residues. Germline V gives CDR1 PRHDT, CDR2 FYEKMQ (reference sequence). TCRdb reanalysed the 5' RACE reads using MiXCR and keeps one entry per CDR3 protein. This sample carries about 460,000 distinct CDR3 sequences, less than 6% of them seen once, and the ten largest clones take around 3.4%. The sample holds many counts of this clonotype. The antigen remains unidentified. Study-level results: Among TCR beta sequences, a motif of 7 to 9 highly homologous variants appeared characteristic of ankylosing spondylitis blood.

This TCR was recovered from a male donor with ankylosing spondylitis. This chain uses TRBV13 with TRBJ1-5, with 7 bases aligning to TRBD1. The sequencing sample was made of blood, either unsorted or a sorted T cell fraction (not recorded which). CDR3 in amino acids: CASSSSGQRNQPQHF. The CDR3 bases are TGTGCCAGCAGCTCCTCGGGACAGCGAAATCAGCCCCAGCATTTT.